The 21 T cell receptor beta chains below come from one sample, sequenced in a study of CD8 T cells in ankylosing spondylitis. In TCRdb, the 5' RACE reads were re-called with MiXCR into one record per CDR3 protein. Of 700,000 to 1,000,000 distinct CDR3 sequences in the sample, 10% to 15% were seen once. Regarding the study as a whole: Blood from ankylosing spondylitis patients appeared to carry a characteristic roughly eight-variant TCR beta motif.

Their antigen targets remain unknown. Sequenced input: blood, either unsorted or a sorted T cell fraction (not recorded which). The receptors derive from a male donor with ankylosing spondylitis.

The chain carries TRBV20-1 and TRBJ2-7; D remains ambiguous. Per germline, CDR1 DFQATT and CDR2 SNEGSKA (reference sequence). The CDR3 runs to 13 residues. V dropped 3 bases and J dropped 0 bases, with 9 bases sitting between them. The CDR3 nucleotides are TGCAGTGCTAGGCGCAGGCTCTCCTACGAGCAGTACTTC. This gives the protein CSARRRLSYEQYF.

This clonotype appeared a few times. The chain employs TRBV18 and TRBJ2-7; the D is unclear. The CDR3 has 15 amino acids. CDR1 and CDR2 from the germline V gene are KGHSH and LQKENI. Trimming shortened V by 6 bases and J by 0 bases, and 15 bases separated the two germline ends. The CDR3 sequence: CASSPVALSSYEQYF. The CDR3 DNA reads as TGTGCCAGCTCCCCCGTGGCATTAAGCTCCTACGAGCAGTACTTC.

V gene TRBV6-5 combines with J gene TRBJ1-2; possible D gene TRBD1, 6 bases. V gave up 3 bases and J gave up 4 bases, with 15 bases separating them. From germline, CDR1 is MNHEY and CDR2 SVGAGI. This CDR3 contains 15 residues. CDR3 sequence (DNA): TGTGCCAGCAGTTATATATCCCGGGACATCTATGGCTACACCTTC. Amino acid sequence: CASSYISRDIYGYTF.

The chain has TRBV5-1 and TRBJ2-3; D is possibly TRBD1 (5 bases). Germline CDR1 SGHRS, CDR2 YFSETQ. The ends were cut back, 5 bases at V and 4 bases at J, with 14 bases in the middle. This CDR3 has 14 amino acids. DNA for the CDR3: TGCGCCAGCAGTGGTGGGGCTAGGGCAGATACGCAGTATTTT. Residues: CASSGGARADTQYF.

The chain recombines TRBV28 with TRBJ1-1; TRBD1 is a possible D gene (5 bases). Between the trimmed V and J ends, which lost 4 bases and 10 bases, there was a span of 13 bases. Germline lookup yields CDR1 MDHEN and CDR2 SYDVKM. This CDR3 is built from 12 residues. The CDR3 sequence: CASSYSGTRAFF. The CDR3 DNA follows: TGTGCCAGCAGTTATTCCGGGACCCGAGCTTTCTTT.

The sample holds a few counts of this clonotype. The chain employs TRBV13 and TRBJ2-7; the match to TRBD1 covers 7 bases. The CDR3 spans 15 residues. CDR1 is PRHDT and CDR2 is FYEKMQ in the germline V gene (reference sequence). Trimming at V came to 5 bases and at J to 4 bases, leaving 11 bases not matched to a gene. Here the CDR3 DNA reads TGTGCCAGCAGCACCTGGGACAGTTCGACGTACGAGCAGTACTTC. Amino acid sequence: CASSTWDSSTYEQYF.

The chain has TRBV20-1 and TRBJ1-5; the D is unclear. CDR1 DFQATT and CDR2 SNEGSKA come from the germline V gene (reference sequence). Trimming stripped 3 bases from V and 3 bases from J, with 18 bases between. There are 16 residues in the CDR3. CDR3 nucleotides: TGCAGTGCTAGGATACCTTGGGCCGAGACCAATCAGCCCCAGCATTTT. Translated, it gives CSARIPWAETNQPQHF.

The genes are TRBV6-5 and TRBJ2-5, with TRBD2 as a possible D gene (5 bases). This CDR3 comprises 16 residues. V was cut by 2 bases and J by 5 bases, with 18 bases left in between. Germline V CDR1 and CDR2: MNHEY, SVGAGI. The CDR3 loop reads CASSYAGPNVGETQYF. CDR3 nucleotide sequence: TGTGCCAGCAGTTACGCGGGCCCGAACGTAGGGGAGACCCAGTACTTC.

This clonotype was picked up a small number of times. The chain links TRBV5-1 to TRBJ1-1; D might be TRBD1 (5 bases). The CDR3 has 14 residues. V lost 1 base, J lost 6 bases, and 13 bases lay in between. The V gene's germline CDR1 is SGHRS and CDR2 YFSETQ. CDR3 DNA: TGCGCCAGCAGCTTGACAGGTAGAGGGTCTGAAGCTTTCTTT. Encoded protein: CASSLTGRGSEAFF.

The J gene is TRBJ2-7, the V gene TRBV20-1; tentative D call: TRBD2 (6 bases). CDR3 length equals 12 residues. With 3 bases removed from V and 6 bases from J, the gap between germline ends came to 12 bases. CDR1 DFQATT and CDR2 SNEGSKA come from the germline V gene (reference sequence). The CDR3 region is CSASFGRGEQYF. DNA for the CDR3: TGCAGTGCTAGCTTCGGGAGAGGCGAGCAGTACTTC.

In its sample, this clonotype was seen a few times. Written as DNA, the CDR3 is TGTGCCACTAGGGGCCCTCAACTAGGGCAAGAGACCCAGTACTTC. It yields the protein CATRGPQLGQETQYF. The chain has TRBV6-1 and TRBJ2-5, with D perhaps assigned TRBD1 or TRBD2 (5 bases each). Trimming took off 10 bases at V and 2 bases at J, with 20 bases between the two ends. The germline CDR1 and CDR2 sequences are MNHNS and SASEGT. The CDR3 consists of 15 residues.

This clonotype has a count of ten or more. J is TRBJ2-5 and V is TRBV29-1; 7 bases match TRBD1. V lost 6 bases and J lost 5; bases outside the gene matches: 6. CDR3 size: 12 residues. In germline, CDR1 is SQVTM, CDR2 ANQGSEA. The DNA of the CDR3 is TGCAGCGTCCAAGAGGGGGCTGAGACCCAGTACTTC. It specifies CSVQEGAETQYF.

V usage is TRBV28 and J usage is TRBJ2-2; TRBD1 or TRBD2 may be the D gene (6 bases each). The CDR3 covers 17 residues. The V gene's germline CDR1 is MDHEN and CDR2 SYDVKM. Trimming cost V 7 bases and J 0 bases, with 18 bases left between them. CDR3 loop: CASKGLRGQTNTGELFF. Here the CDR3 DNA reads TGTGCCAGCAAGGGTCTTCGGGGGCAAACGAACACCGGGGAGCTGTTTTTT.

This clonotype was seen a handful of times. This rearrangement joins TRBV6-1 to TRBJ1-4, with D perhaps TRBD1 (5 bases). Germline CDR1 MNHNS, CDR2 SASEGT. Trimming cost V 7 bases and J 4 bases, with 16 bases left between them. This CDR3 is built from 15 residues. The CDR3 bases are TGTGCCAGCATTGGTCGACAGATACTTAATGAAAAACTGTTTTTT. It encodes CASIGRQILNEKLFF.

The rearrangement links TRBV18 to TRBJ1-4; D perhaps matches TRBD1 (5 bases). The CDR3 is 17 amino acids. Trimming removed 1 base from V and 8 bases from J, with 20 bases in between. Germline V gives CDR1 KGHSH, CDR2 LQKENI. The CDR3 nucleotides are TGTGCCAGCTCACCACTGCTTCCCGCCGACAGTGAAGAAAAACTGTTTTTT. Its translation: CASSPLLPADSEEKLFF.

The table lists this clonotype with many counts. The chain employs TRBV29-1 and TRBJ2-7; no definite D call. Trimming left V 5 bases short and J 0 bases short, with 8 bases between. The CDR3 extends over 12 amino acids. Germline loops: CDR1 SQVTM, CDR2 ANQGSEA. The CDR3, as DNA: TGCAGCGTTTCGGTCAGCTCCTACGAGCAGTACTTC. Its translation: CSVSVSSYEQYF.

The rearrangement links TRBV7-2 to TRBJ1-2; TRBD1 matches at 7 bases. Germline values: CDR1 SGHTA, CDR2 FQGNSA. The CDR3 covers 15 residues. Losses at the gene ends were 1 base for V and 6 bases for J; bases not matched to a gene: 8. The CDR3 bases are TGTGCCAGCAGCTTAGTGTTTGGGACAGAGAATGGCTACACCTTC. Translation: CASSLVFGTENGYTF.

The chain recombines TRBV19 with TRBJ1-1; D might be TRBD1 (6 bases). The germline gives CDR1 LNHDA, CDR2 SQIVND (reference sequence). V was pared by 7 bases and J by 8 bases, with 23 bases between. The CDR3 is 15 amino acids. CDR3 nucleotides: TGTGCCAGTACCCGATACAGGGCAGCGACTGCAGAAGCTTTCTTT. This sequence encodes CASTRYRAATAEAFF.

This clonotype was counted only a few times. The CDR3 DNA follows: TGTGCCAGCAGCCCGCGGACAGGGGGCCAAGAGACCCAGTACTTC. Amino acids: CASSPRTGGQETQYF. The genes are TRBV4-2 and TRBJ2-5; 10 nucleotides align to TRBD1. Germline lookup yields CDR1 LGHNA and CDR2 YNFKEQ. Germline trimming cut 4 bases from V and 1 base from J; bases unmatched to any gene: 3. The CDR3 totals 15 residues.

The CDR3 reads CASSRSGQGNYEQYF. The CDR3 DNA reads TGTGCCAGCAGCCGATCGGGACAGGGGAACTACGAGCAGTACTTC. This chain joins TRBV4-2 and TRBJ2-7; TRBD1 matches at 10 bases. The CDR3 spans 15 residues. Trimming cost V 4 bases and J 3 bases; bases outside gene matches: 6. The germline gives CDR1 LGHNA, CDR2 YNFKEQ.

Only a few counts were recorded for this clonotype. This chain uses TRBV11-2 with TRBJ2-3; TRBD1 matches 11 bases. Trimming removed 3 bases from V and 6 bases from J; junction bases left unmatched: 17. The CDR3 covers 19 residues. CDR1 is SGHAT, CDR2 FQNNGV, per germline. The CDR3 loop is CASSFLLSGQGAQGDTQYF. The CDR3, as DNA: TGTGCCAGCAGCTTCCTCCTTTCCGGACAGGGGGCGCAGGGGGATACGCAGTATTTT.